A single T cell receptor (beta chain) is shown here with its context. Its target is not known. This sample was taken from a study of graft-versus-host responses after intestinal transplantation. On the study more broadly: Anti-thymocyte globulin served as induction for all recipients, who then took tacrolimus and steroids for three to four years.

Study-level findings and limits: GvH clones turned up in recipient marrow; some had shown up first in ileum or blood.

Measured with immunoSEQ multiplex PCR; TCRdb has only the in-frame clones, and not every one. This repertoire shows 85,000 to 90,000 clones, about four fifths found once; its top ten account for about 17%. The sample was unstimulated CD8+ T cells sorted from spleen or lymph node cells, taken before intestinal transplant. The receptor was derived from a human donor who received an intestinal transplant.

The CDR3 nucleotides read TGTGCCAGCAGCTTCTCCTACAGACTAGGAGGGGGAGATACGCAGTATTTT. This encodes CASSFSYRLGGGDTQYF. V gene TRBV7-3 combines with J gene TRBJ2-3; either TRBD1 or TRBD2 may fit D (6 bases each). V dropped 3 bases and J dropped 5 bases, with 21 bases sitting between them. The CDR3 loop spans 17 amino acids. Germline-derived CDR1 and CDR2 are SGHTA and FQGTGA.